A single T cell receptor beta chain is shown here with its context. The TCR beta repertoire was assessed by survey-level immunoSEQ sequencing. Assay: immunoSEQ multiplex PCR; the TCRdb copy retains only in-frame clones and omits some. The sample holds around 50,000 clones, 85% to 95% seen once. Germline V CDR1 and CDR2: SGDLS, YYNGEE. CDR3 length equals 15 residues. Losses at the gene ends were 3 bases for V and 1 base for J; bases not matched to a gene: 2. The sequencing input was PBMCs. V usage is TRBV9 and J usage is TRBJ2-1, with 9 bases fitting TRBD2. This clonotype originated in a man in his forties or fifties with rheumatoid arthritis. The CDR3 nucleotides read TGTGCCAGCAGCGCGACTAGCGGTTCCTACAATGAGCAGTTCTTC. Residues: CASSATSGSYNEQFF.